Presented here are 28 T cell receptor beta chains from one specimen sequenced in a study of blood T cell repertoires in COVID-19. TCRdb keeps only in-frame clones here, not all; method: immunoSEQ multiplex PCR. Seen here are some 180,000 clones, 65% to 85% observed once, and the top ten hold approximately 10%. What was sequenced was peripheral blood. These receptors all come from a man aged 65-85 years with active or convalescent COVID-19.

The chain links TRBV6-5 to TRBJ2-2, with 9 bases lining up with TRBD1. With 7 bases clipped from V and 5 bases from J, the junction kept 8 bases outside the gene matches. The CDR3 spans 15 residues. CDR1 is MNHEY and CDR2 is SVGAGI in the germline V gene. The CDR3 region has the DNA TGTGCCAGCAATCCGGACAGGGGACGTACCGGGGAGCTGTTTTTT. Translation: CASNPDRGRTGELFF.

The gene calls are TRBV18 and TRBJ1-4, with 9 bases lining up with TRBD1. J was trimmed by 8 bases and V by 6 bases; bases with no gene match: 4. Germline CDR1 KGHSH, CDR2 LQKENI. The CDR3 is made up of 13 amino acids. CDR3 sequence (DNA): TGTGCCAGCTCCCCCACAGGGGGCGAAAAACTGTTTTTT. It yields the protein CASSPTGGEKLFF.

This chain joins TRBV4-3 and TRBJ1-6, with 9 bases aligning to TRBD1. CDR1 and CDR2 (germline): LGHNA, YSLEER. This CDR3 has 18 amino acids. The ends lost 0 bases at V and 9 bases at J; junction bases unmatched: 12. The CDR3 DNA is TGCGCCAGCAGCCAAGATCTGGGACAGGGTGTTGGTGGTTCACCCCTCCACTTT. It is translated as CASSQDLGQGVGGSPLHF.

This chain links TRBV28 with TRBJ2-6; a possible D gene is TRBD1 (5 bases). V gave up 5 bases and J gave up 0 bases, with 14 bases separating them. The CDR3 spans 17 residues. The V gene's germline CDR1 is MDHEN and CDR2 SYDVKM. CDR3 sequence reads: CASSLRGLNSGANVLTF. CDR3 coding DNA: TGTGCCAGCAGTCTAAGGGGCCTCAACTCTGGGGCCAACGTCCTGACTTTC.

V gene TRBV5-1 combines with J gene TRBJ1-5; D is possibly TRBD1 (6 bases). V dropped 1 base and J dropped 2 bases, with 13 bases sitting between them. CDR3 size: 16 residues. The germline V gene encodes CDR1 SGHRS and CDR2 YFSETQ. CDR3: CASSLIPGDGNQPQHF. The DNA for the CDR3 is TGCGCCAGCAGCTTGATTCCAGGGGACGGCAATCAGCCCCAGCATTTT.

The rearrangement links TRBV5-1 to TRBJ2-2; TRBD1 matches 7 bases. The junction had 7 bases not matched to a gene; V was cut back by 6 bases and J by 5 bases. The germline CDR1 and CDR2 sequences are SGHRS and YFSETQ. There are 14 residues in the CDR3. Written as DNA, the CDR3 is TGCGCCAGCACTCGGGACAGCCGGACCGGGGAGCTGTTTTTT. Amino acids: CASTRDSRTGELFF.

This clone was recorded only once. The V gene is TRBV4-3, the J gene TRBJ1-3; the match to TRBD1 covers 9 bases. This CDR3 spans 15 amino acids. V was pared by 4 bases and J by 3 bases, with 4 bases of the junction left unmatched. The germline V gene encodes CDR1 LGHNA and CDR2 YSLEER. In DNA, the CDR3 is TGCGCCAGCAGCCCGACAGGGGGTTATGGAAACACCATATATTTT. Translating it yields CASSPTGGYGNTIYF.

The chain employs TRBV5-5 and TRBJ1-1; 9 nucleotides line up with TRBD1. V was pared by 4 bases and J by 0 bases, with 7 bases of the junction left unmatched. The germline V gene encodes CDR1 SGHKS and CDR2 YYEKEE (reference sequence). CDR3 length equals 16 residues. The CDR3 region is CASSPRTGAMNTEAFF. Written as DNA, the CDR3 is TGTGCCAGCAGCCCCCGGACAGGGGCCATGAACACTGAAGCTTTCTTT. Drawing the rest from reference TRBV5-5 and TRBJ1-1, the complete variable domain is DAGVTQSPTHLIKTRGQQVTLRCSPISGHKSVSWYQQVLGQGPQFIFQYYEKEERGRGNFPDRFSARQFPNYSSELNVNALLLGDSALYLCASSPRTGAMNTEAFFGQGTRLTVV.

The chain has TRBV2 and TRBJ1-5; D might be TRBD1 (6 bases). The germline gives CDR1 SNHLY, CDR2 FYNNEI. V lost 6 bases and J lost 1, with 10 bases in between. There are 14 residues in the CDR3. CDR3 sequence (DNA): TGTGCCAGCAGGGCAGGGGTAAGCAATCAGCCCCAGCATTTT. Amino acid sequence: CASRAGVSNQPQHF.

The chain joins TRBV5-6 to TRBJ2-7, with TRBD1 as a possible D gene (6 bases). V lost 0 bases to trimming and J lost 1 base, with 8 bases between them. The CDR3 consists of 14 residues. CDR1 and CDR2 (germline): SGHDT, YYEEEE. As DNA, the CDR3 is TGTGCCAGCAGCTTGGTAACAGGGTCCTACGAGCAGTACTTC. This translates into CASSLVTGSYEQYF.

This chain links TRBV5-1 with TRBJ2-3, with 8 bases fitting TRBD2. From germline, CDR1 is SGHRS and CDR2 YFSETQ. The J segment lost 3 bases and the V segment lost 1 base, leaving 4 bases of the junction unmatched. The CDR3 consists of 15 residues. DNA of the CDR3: TGCGCCAGCAGCTTGTACGGGAGGGGTACAGATACGCAGTATTTT. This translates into CASSLYGRGTDTQYF. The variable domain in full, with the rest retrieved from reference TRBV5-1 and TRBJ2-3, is KAGVTQTPRYLIKTRGQQVTLSCSPISGHRSVSWYQQTPGQGLQFLFEYFSETQRNKGNFPGRFSGRQFSNSRSEMNVSTLELGDSALYLCASSLYGRGTDTQYFGPGTRLTVL.

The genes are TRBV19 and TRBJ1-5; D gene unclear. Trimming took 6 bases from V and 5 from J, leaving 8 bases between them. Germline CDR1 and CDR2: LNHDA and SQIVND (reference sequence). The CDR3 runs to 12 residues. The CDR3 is CASSSPDQPQHF. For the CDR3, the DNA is TGTGCCAGTAGCTCCCCTGATCAGCCCCAGCATTTT.

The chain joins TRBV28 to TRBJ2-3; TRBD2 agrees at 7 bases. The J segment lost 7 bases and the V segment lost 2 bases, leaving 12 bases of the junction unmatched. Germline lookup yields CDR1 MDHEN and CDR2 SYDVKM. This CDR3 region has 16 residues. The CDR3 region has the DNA TGTGCCAGCAGTTTACTCCCCCCGGCCGGGGGGAATACGCAGTATTTT. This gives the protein CASSLLPPAGGNTQYF.

CDR3 loop: CASTPDGLNSPLHF. In DNA form, the CDR3 reads TGCGCCAGCACTCCGGACGGACTTAATTCACCCCTCCACTTT. This rearrangement joins TRBV5-1 to TRBJ1-6, with unresolved D. The CDR3 has 14 residues. Deletions cut 6 bases from V and 6 bases from J, with 13 bases between. Germline V gives CDR1 SGHRS, CDR2 YFSETQ.

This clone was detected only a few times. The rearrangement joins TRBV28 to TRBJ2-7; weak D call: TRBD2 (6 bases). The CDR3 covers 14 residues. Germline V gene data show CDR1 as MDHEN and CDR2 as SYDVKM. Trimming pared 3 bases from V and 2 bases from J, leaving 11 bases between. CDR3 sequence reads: CASSFGGNPYEQYF. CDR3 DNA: TGTGCCAGCAGTTTCGGAGGGAACCCCTACGAGCAGTACTTC.

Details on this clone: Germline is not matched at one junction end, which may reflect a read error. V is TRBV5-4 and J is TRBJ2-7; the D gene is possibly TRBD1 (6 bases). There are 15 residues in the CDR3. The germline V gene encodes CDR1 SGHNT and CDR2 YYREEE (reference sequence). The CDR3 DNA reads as TGTGCCAGCAGCTTGAGCCAACAGGGCTCCAACGAGCAGTACTTC. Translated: CASSLSQQGSNEQYF.

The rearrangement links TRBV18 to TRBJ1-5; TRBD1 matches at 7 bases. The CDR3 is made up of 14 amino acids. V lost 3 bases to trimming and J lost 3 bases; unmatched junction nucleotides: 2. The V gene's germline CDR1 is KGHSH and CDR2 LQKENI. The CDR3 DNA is TGTGCCAGCTCACCCGGACAGGCCAATCAGCCCCAGCATTTT. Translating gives CASSPGQANQPQHF.

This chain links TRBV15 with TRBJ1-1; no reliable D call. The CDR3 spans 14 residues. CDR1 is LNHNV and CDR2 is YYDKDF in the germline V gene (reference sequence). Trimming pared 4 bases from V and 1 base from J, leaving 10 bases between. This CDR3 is CATSTRYPNTEAFF. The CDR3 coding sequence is TGTGCCACCAGCACCCGCTACCCGAACACTGAAGCTTTCTTT.

CDR3 amino acids: CASSPEPDRAPLHF. The CDR3 nucleotides read TGTGCCAGCTCACCAGAACCGGACAGGGCACCCCTCCACTTT. This sequence joins TRBV18 and TRBJ1-6; 8 nucleotides match TRBD1. V shed 2 bases, J shed 11 bases, and the junction held 5 bases outside the gene matches. The CDR3 extends over 14 amino acids. Germline CDR1 and CDR2: KGHSH and LQKENI.

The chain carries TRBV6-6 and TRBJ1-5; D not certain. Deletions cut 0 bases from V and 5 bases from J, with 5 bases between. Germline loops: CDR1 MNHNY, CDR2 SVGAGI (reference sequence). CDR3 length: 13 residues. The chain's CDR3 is CASSYSEDQPQHF. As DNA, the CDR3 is TGTGCCAGCAGTTACTCAGAGGATCAGCCCCAGCATTTT.

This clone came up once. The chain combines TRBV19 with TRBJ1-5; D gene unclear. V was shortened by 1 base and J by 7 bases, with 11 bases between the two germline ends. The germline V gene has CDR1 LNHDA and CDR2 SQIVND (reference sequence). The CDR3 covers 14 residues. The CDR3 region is CASSIVVAEQPQHF. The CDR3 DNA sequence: TGTGCCAGTAGTATAGTAGTGGCGGAACAGCCCCAGCATTTT.

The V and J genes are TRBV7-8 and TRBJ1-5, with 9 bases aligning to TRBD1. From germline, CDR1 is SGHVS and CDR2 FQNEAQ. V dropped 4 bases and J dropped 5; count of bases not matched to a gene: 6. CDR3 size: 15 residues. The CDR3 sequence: CASSYGTGYDQPQHF. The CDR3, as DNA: TGTGCCAGCAGCTACGGGACAGGGTATGATCAGCCCCAGCATTTT.

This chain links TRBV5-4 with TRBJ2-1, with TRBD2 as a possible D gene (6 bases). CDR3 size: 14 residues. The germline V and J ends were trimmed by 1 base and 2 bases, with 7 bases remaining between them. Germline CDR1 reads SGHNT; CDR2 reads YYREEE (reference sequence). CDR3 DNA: TGTGCCAGCAGCTTGAGACTAGCCTACAATGAGCAGTTCTTC. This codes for CASSLRLAYNEQFF. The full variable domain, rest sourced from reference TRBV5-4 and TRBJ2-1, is ETGVTQSPTHLIKTRGQQVTLRCSSQSGHNTVSWYQQALGQGPQFIFQYYREEENGRGNFPPRFSGLQFPNYSSELNVNALELDDSALYLCASSLRLAYNEQFFGPGTRLTVL.

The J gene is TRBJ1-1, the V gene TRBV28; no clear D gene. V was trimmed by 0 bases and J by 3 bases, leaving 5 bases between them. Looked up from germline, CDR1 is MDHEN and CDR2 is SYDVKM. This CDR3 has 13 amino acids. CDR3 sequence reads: CASSLWRDTEAFF. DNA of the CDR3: TGTGCCAGCAGTTTATGGCGGGACACTGAAGCTTTCTTT. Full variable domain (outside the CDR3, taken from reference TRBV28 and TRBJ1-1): DVKVTQSSRYLVKRTGEKVFLECVQDMDHENMFWYRQDPGLGLRLIYFSYDVKMKEKGDIPEGYSVSREKKERFSLILESASTNQTSMYLCASSLWRDTEAFFGQGTRLTVV.

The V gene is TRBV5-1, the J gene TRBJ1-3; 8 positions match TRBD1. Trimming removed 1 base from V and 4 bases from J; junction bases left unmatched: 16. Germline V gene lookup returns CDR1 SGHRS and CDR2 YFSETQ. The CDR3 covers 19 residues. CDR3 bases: TGCGCCAGCAGCTTGCTGGGGTCGCGCCGACAGGGGCAGGGAAACACCATATATTTT. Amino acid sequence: CASSLLGSRRQGQGNTIYF.

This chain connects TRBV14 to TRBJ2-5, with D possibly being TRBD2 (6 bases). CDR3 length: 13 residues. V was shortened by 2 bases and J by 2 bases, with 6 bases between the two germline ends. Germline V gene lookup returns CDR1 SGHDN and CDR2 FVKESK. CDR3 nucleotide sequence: TGTGCCAGCAGCCAACGGGGGCAAGAGACCCAGTACTTC. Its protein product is CASSQRGQETQYF.

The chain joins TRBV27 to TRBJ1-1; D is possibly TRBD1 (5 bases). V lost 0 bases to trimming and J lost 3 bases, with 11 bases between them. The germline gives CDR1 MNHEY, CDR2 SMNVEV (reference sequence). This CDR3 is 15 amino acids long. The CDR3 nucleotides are TGTGCCAGCAGTTTATCCTTCAGGGTTGACACTGAAGCTTTCTTT. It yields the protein CASSLSFRVDTEAFF.

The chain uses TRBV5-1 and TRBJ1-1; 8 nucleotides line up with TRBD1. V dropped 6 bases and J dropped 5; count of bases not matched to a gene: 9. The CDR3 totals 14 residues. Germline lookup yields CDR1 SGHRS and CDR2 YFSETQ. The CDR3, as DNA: TGCGCCAGCAAGCGTAGGACAGGGAGGACTGAAGCTTTCTTT. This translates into CASKRRTGRTEAFF.